The TCR beta chain described here comes from a study of T cells in Graves' hyperthyroidism and ophthalmopathy. Using RNA transcripts as the source, TCR beta CDR3 regions were amplified. TCR CDR3 underwent first-round RT-PCR with the HTBI primer set. TCRdb reanalysed the multiplex PCR reads using MiXCR and keeps one entry per CDR3 protein. The sample lists hundreds of thousands of distinct CDR3 sequences, 20% to 25% occurring once. The V and J ends lost 6 bases and 0 bases respectively, with 12 bases between them. The CDR3 runs to 14 residues. Germline values: CDR1 DFQATT, CDR2 SNEGSKA (reference sequence). This clonotype has ten or more counts.

Sequenced sample: blood. This TCR was recovered from a man aged 40-55 years with Graves' hyperthyroidism that later progressed to Graves' ophthalmopathy. This chain joins TRBV20-1 and TRBJ1-3, with a tentative D call TRBD1 (5 bases). The CDR3 loop is CSAPIGGSGNTIYF. Here the CDR3 DNA reads TGCAGTGCCCCAATTGGGGGCTCTGGAAACACCATATATTTT.